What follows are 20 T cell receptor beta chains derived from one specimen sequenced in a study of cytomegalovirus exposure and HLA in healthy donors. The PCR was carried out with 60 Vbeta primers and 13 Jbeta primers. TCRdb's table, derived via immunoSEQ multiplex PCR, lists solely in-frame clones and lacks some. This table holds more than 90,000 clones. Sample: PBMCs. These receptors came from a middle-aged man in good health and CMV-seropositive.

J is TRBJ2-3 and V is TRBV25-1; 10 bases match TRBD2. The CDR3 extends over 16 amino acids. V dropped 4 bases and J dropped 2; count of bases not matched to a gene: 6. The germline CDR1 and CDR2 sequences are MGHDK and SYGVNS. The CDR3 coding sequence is TGTGCCAGCAGTGCTCGGACTAGCGGTCTCACAGATACGCAGTATTTT. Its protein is CASSARTSGLTDTQYF.

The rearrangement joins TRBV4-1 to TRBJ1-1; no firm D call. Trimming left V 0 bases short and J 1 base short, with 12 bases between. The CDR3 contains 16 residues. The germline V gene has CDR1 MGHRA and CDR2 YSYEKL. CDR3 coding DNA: TGCGCCAGCAGCCAAGATCGCGGTGCCTGGAACACTGAAGCTTTCTTT. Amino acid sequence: CASSQDRGAWNTEAFF.

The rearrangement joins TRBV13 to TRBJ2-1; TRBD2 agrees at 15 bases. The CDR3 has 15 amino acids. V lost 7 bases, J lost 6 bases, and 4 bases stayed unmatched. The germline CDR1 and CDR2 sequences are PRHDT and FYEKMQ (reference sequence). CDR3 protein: CASTSGLAGGNEQFF. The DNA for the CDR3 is TGTGCCAGCACCTCGGGACTAGCGGGAGGCAATGAGCAGTTCTTC.

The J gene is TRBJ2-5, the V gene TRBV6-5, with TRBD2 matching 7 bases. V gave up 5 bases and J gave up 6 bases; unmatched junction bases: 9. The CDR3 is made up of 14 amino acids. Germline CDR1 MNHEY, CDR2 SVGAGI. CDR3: CASSDSGGSQTQYF. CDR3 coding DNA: TGTGCCAGCAGTGATTCGGGCGGGAGCCAGACCCAGTACTTC.

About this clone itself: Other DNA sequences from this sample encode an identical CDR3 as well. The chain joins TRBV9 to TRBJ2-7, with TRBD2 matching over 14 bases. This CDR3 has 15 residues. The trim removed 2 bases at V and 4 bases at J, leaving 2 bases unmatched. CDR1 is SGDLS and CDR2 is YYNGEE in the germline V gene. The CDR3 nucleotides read TGTGCCAGCAGCGTGGGGACTAGCGGGAGTTACGAGCAGTACTTC. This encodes CASSVGTSGSYEQYF.

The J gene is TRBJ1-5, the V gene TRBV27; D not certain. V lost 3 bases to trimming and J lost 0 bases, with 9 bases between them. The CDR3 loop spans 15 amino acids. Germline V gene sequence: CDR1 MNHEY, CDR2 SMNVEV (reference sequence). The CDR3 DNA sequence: TGTGCCAGCAGTTTGAGAGGGCCTAGCAATCAGCCCCAGCATTTT. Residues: CASSLRGPSNQPQHF.

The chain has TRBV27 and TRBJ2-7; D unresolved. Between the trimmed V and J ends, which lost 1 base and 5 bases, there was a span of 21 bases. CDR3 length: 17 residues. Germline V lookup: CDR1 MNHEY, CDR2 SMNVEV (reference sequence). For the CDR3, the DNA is TGTGCCAGCAGTTTATTGGGCAGAGCCTCCCGGTCCCACGAGCAGTACTTC. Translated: CASSLLGRASRSHEQYF.

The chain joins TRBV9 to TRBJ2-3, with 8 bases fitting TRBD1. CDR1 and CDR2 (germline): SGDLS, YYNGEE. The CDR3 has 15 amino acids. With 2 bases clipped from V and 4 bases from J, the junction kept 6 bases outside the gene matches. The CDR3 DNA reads TGTGCCAGCAGCGTTAGGGCAGGGGGCCCAGATACGCAGTATTTT. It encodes CASSVRAGGPDTQYF.

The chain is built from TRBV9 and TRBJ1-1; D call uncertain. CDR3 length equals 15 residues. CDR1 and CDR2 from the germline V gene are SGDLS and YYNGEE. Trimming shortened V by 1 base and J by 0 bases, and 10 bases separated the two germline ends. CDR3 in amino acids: CASSVSAVVNTEAFF. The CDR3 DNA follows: TGTGCCAGCAGCGTAAGCGCCGTTGTGAACACTGAAGCTTTCTTT.

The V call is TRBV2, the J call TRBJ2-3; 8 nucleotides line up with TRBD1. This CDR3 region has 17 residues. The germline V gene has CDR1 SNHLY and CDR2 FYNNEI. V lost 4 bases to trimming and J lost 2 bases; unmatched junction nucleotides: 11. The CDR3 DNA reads TGTGCCAGCAGTGTCACCTCGACAGGGGCGGTCACAGATACGCAGTATTTT. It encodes CASSVTSTGAVTDTQYF.

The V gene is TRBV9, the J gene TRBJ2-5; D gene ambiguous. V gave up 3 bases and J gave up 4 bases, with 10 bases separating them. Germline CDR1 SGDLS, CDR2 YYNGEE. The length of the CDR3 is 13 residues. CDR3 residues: CASSARLRETQYF. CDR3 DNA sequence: TGTGCCAGCAGCGCCCGCCTGAGAGAGACCCAGTACTTC.

For the CDR3, the DNA is TGCGCCAGCAGCCAAGGGACTAGCGGGAGCTCCACAGATACGCAGTATTTT. This gives the protein CASSQGTSGSSTDTQYF. This chain uses TRBV4-3 with TRBJ2-3; 13 positions match TRBD2. CDR3 length: 17 amino acids. Germline V gene data show CDR1 as LGHNA and CDR2 as YSLEER. Unmatched junction bases numbered 3, after V lost 1 base and J lost 2 bases.

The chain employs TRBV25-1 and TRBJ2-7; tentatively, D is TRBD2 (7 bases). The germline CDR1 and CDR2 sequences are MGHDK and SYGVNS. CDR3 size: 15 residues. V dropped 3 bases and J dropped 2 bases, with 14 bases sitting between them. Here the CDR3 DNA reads TGTGCCAGCAGTGATGCGGGGGCCTCACCCTACGAGCAGTACTTC. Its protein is CASSDAGASPYEQYF.

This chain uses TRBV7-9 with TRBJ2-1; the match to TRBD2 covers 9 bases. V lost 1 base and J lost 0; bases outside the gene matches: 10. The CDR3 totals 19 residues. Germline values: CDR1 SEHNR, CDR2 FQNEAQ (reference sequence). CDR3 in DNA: TGTGCCAGCAGCTTAGTTGGTCTAGCGGGGACTAGCTCCTACAATGAGCAGTTCTTC. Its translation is CASSLVGLAGTSSYNEQFF. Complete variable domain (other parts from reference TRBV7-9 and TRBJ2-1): DTGVSQNPRHKITKRGQNVTFRCDPISEHNRLYWYRQTLGQGPEFLTYFQNEAQLEKSRLLSDRFSAERPKGSFSTLEIQRTEQGDSAMYLCASSLVGLAGTSSYNEQFFGPGTRLTVL.

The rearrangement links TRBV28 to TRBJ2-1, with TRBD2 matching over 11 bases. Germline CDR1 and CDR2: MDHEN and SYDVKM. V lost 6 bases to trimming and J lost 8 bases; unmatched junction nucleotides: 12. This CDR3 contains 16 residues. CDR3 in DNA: TGTGCCAGCAGCGTAGCGGGAGGGCCGGGAACCTATGAGCAGTTCTTC. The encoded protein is CASSVAGGPGTYEQFF.

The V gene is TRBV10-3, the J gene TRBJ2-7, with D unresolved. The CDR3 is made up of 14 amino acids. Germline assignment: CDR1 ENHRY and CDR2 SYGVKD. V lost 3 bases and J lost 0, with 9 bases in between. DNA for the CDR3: TGTGCCATCAGTGAATATTCTAGCTCCTACGAGCAGTACTTC. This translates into CAISEYSSSYEQYF.

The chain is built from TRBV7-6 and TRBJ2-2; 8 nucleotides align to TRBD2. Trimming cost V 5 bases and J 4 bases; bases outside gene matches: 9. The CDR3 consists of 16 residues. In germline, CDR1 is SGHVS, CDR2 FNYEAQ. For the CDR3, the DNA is TGTGCCAGCAGCCCTAGGGGGAGCGGGGGCACCGGGGAGCTGTTTTTT. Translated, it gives CASSPRGSGGTGELFF.

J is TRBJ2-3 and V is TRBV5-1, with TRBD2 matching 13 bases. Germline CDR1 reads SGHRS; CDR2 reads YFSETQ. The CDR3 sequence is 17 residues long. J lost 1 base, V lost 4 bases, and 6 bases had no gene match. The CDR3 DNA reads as TGCGCCAGCAGCCTAGGACTAGCGGGAGTTGGCACAGATACGCAGTATTTT. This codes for CASSLGLAGVGTDTQYF.

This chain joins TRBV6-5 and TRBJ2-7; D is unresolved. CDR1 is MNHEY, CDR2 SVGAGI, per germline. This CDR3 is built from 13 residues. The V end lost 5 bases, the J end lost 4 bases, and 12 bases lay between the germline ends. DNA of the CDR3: TGTGCCAGCAGTCTAGAAAAGCGATACGAGCAGTACTTC. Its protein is CASSLEKRYEQYF.

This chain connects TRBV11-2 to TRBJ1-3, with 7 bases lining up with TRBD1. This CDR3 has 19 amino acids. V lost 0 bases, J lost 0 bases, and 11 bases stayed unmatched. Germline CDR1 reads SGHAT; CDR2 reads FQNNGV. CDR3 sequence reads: CASSLDASHRGFSGNTIYF. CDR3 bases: TGTGCCAGCAGCTTAGATGCGTCCCACAGGGGATTCTCTGGAAACACCATATATTTT.